The present T cell receptor (beta chain) was sequenced within a study of T and B cells in COVID-19 patients. TRB rearrangements were amplified by multiplex PCR with BIOMED2 TRB-A/B primers. One entry per CDR3 protein results from TCRdb running MiXCR on the multiplex PCR reads. Of approximately 15,000 distinct CDR3 sequences in the sample, around 30% are singletons; the top ten hold 1% to 1.5%. The CDR3 runs 14 residues. The V gene's germline CDR1 is MNHEY and CDR2 SMNVEV (reference sequence). Trimming removed 1 base at V and 5 bases at J, with 12 bases between. This clonotype counts as medium-sized (0.01 to 0.1%). Antigen specificity is unknown. The study, taken as a whole, reports: In COVID-19 patients, T cell receptor beta variable and joining gene use was reportedly strongly skewed. CD4+, regulatory T cell, CD8+ and sorted SARS-CoV-2-responsive or tetramer+ T cells were not yet sequenced.

Blood genomic DNA input for TRB amplification was 250-500 ng. This clonotype originated in a human donor who had recovered from COVID-19. The J gene is TRBJ2-7, the V gene TRBV27; no clear D gene. The sample consisted of blood. The CDR3 region is CASSLYTGEDEQYF. In DNA form, the CDR3 reads TGTGCCAGCAGTTTATACACGGGTGAGGACGAGCAGTACTTC.